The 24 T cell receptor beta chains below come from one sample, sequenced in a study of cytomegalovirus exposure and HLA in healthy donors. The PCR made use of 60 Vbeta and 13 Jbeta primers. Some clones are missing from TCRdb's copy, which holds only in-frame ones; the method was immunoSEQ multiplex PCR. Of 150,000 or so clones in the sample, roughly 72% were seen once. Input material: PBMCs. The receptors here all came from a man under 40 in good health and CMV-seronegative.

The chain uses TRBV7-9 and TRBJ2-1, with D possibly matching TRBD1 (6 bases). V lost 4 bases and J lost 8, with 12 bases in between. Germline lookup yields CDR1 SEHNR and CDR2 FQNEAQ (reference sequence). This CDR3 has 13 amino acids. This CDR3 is CASSSQGRDEQFF. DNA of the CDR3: TGTGCCAGCAGCTCACAGGGTCGGGATGAGCAGTTCTTC.

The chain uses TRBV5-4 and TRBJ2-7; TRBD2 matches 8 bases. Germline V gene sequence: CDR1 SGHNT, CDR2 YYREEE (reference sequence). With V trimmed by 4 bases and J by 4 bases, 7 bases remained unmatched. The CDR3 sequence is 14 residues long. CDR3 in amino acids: CASSPGGFLYEQYF. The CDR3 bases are TGTGCCAGCAGCCCGGGGGGGTTCCTTTACGAGCAGTACTTC.

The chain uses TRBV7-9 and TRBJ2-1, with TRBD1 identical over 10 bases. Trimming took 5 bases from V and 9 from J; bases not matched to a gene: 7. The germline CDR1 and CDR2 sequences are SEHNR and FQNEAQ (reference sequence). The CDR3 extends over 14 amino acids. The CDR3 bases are TGTGCCAGCAGCCGGGGACAGGGGAACTCTGAGCAGTTCTTC. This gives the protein CASSRGQGNSEQFF.

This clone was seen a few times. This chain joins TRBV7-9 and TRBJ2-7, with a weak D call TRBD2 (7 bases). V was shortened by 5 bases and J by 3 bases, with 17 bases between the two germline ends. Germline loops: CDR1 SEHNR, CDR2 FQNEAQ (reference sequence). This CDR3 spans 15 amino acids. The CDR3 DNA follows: TGTGCCAGCAGCCCGGGGGGCAGGGGTCTCTACGAGCAGTACTTC. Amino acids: CASSPGGRGLYEQYF.

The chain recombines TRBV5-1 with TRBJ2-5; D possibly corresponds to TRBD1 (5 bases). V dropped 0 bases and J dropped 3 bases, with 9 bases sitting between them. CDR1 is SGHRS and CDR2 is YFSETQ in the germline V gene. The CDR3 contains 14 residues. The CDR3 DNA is TGCGCCAGCAGCTTGGACCGCAGGGAAGAGACCCAGTACTTC. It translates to CASSLDRREETQYF.

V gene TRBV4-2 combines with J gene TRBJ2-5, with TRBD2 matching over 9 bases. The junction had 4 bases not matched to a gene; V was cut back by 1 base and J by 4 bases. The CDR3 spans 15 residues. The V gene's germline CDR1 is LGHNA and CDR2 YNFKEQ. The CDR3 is CASSQVAGGGETQYF. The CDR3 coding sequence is TGTGCCAGCAGCCAAGTGGCGGGGGGGGGAGAGACCCAGTACTTC.

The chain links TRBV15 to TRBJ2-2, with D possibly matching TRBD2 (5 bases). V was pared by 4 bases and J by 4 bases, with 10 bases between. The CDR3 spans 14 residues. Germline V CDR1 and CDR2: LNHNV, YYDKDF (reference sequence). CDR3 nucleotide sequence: TGTGCCACCAGCATCCAGCGGACCACCGGGGAGCTGTTTTTT. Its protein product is CATSIQRTTGELFF.

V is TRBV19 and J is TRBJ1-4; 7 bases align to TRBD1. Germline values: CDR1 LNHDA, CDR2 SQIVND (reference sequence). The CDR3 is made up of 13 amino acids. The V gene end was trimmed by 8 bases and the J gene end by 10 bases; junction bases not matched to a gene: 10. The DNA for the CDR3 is TGTGCCAGTTTCGACAGGGCCCTAGGAAAACTGTTTTTT. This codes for CASFDRALGKLFF.

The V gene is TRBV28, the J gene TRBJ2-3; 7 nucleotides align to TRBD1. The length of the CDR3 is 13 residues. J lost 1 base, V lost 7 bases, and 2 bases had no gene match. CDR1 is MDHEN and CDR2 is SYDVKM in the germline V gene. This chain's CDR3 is CASNTGGTDTQYF. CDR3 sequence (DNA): TGTGCCAGCAACACAGGGGGCACAGATACGCAGTATTTT.

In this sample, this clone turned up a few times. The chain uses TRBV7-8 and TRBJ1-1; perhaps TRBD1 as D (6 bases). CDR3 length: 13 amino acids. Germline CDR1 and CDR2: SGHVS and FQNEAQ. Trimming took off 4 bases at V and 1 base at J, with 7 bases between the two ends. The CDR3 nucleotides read TGTGCCAGCAGCTCGGACAGGAACACTGAAGCTTTCTTT. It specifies CASSSDRNTEAFF.

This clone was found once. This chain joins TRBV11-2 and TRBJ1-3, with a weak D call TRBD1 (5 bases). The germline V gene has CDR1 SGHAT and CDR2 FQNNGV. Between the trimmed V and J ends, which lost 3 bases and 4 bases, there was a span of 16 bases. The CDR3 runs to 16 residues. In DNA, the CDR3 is TGTGCCAGCAGCTTCAAGCCTCAGGGTGCAGGAAACACCATATATTTT. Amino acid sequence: CASSFKPQGAGNTIYF.

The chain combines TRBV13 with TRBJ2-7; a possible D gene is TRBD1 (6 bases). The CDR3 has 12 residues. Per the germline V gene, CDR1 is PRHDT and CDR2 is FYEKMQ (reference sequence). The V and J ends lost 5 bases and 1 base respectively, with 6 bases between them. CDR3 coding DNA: TGTGCCAGCAGCAGGGGGTCCTACGAGCAGTACTTC. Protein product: CASSRGSYEQYF.

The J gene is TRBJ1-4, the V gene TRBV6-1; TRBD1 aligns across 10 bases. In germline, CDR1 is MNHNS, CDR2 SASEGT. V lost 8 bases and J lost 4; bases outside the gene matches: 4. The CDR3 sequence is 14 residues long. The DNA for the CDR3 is TGTGCCAGCCGCGGGACAGGGGATAATGAAAAACTGTTTTTT. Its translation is CASRGTGDNEKLFF.

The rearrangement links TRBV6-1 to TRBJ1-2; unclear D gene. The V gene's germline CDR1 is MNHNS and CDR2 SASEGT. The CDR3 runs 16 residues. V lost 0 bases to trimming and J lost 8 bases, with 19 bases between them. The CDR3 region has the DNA TGTGCCAGCAGTGAAGCGGTAGGAAGGGTAGGAGGCGGCTACACCTTC. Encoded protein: CASSEAVGRVGGGYTF.

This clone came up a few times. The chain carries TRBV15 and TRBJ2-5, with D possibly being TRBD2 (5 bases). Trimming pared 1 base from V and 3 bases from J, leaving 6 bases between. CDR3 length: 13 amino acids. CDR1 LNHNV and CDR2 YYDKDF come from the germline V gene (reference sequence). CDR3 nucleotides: TGTGCCACCAGCAGAGCGAGGGAAGAGACCCAGTACTTC. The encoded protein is CATSRAREETQYF.

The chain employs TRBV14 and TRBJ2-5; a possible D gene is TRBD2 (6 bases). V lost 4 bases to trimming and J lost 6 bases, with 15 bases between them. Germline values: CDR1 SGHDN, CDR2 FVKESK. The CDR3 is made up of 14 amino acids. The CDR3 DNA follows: TGTGCCAGCAGCCGGGGACTCACCGGGCAGACCCAGTACTTC. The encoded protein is CASSRGLTGQTQYF.

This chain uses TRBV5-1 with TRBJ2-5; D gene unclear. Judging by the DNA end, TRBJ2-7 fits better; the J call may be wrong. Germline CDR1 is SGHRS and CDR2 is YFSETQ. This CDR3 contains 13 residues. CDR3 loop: CASRSTNSYEQYF. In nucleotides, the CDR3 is TGCGCCAGCAGGTCTACGAACTCCTACGAGCAGTACTTC.

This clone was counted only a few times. Here the CDR3 reads CASTPGMGYSPLHF. The DNA for the CDR3 is TGTGCCAGCACCCCGGGAATGGGTTATTCACCCCTCCACTTT. V gene TRBV9 combines with J gene TRBJ1-6; D not resolved. Germline lookup yields CDR1 SGDLS and CDR2 YYNGEE. V lost 6 bases and J lost 8, with 15 bases in between. This CDR3 spans 14 amino acids.

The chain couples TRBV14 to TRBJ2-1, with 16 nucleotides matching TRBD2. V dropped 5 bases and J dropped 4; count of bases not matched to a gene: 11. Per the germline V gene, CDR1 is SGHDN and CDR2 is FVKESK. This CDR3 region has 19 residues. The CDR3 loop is CASSSQTGTSGGAYNEQFF. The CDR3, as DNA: TGTGCCAGCAGCTCCCAGACCGGGACTAGCGGGGGGGCGTACAATGAGCAGTTCTTC.

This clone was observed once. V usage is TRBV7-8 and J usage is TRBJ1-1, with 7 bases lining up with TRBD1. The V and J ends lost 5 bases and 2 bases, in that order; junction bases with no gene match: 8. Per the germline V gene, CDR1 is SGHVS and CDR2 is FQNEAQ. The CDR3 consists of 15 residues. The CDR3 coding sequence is TGTGCCAGCAGCCCTACCGGGACAGTCAACACTGAAGCTTTCTTT. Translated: CASSPTGTVNTEAFF.

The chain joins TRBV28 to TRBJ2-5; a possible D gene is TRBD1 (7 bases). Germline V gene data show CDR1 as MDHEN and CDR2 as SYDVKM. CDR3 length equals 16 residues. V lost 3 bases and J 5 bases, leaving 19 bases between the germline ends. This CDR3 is CASSFYRASGGETQYF. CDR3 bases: TGTGCCAGCAGTTTCTACCGGGCCTCAGGGGGGGAGACCCAGTACTTC. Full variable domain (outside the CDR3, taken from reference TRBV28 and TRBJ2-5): DVKVTQSSRYLVKRTGEKVFLECVQDMDHENMFWYRQDPGLGLRLIYFSYDVKMKEKGDIPEGYSVSREKKERFSLILESASTNQTSMYLCASSFYRASGGETQYFGPGTRLLVL.

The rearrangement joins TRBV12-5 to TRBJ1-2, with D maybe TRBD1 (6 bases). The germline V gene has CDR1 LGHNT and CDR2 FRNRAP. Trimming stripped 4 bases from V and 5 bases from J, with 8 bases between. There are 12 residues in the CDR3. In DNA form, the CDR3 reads TGTGCTAGTGGTTCAGGGGTTTATGGCTACACCTTC. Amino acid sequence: CASGSGVYGYTF.

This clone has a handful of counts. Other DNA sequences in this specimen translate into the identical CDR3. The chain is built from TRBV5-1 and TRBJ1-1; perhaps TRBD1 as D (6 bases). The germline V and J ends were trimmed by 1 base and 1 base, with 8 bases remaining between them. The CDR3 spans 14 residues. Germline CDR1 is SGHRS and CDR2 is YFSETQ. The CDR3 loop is CASSLQGTNTEAFF. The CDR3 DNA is TGCGCCAGCAGCTTGCAGGGGACGAACACTGAAGCTTTCTTT.

The CDR3 sequence is CASSQGKTEEETQYF. The DNA for the CDR3 is TGCGCCAGCAGCCAGGGAAAGACGGAGGAAGAGACCCAGTACTTC. The chain uses TRBV4-3 and TRBJ2-5; possible D gene TRBD2, 5 bases. The CDR3 covers 15 residues. Germline CDR1 is LGHNA and CDR2 is YSLEER. Deletions cut 3 bases from V and 3 bases from J, with 14 bases between.